This T cell receptor (beta chain) originates from a study of identical twins. TCRdb itself ran the 5' RACE reads through MiXCR, one entry per CDR3 protein. Of about 520,000 distinct CDR3 sequences listed, around 20% are singletons. This clonotype was observed a handful of times. This CDR3 region has 14 residues. V trimming: 3 bases; J trimming: 6 bases; junction bases outside the gene matches: 10. Germline values: CDR1 DFQATT, CDR2 SNEGSKA (reference sequence). These records were also assigned to another study, of T cells expressing NK-cell markers. That study reports: Each TCR beta repertoire originated in sorted T cells that were CD3+CD56+NKG2C+, CD3+CD56+NKG2C- or CD3+CD56-NKG2C+.

V usage is TRBV20-1 and J usage is TRBJ1-2; 7 bases line up with TRBD1. The clonotype comes from a woman between 18 and 29 years old in good health. Input material: CD4+ T cells sorted from blood. Written as DNA, the CDR3 is TGCAGTGCTAGGGGGCGACAGGGAAGGGATGGCTACACCTTC. It is translated as CSARGRQGRDGYTF.